Listed here are 32 T cell receptor beta chains from one sample, sequenced in a study of cytomegalovirus exposure and HLA in healthy donors. With 60 Vbeta and 13 Jbeta primers, the PCR was carried out. Clones were read by immunoSEQ multiplex PCR, and TCRdb kept only the in-frame ones, dropping some. The data contain about 160,000 clones, 79% of them singletons. Sequencing input: PBMCs. The receptor source for this set is a middle-aged man in good health and CMV-seronegative.

V and J are TRBV6-4 and TRBJ1-1; D is uncertain. V was clipped by 4 bases and J by 3 bases, with 9 bases between them. The CDR3 loop spans 13 amino acids. The germline CDR1 and CDR2 sequences are MRHNA and SNTAGT. For the CDR3, the DNA is TGTGCCAGCAGTGCCGGGTTGGACACTGAAGCTTTCTTT. It is translated as CASSAGLDTEAFF.

The rearrangement links TRBV5-1 to TRBJ2-1, with 10 bases lining up with TRBD2. V was clipped by 5 bases and J by 5 bases; unmatched bases: 7. Germline V gene data show CDR1 as SGHRS and CDR2 as YFSETQ. The CDR3 has 15 residues. The CDR3 region has the DNA TGCGCCAGCAGTCCCGAGGGACTAGCGCACAATGAGCAGTTCTTC. This encodes CASSPEGLAHNEQFF.

This chain connects TRBV6-5 to TRBJ2-5, with a possible D match to TRBD1 (5 bases). The germline V and J ends were trimmed by 2 bases and 5 bases, with 12 bases remaining between them. The germline CDR1 and CDR2 sequences are MNHEY and SVGAGI. The CDR3 runs to 14 residues. In DNA, the CDR3 is TGTGCCAGCAGTTACGGCAGGCAGGGTGAGACCCAGTACTTC. This codes for CASSYGRQGETQYF.

The J gene is TRBJ1-2, the V gene TRBV14, with D perhaps matching TRBD1 (5 bases). Germline V gene sequence: CDR1 SGHDN, CDR2 FVKESK. The CDR3 sequence is 13 residues long. The V end lost 5 bases, the J end lost 5 bases, and 12 bases lay between the germline ends. The CDR3: CASSSSTVYGYTF. The CDR3 DNA sequence: TGTGCCAGCAGCTCGTCGACAGTTTATGGCTACACCTTC.

V usage is TRBV18 and J usage is TRBJ2-1; possibly TRBD2 for D (5 bases). V lost 8 bases, J lost 0 bases, and 17 bases lay in between. This CDR3 spans 16 amino acids. In germline, CDR1 is KGHSH, CDR2 LQKENI. The CDR3 DNA reads TGTGCCAGCGACACCCGCTCGGGGAGCTCCTACAATGAGCAGTTCTTC. Translating it yields CASDTRSGSSYNEQFF.

This clone was found once. The chain recombines TRBV5-1 with TRBJ2-1, with TRBD2 identical over 14 bases. The CDR3 is made up of 19 amino acids. Germline V gene lookup returns CDR1 SGHRS and CDR2 YFSETQ. The ends lost 0 bases at V and 0 bases at J; junction bases unmatched: 5. Written as DNA, the CDR3 is TGCGCCAGCAGCTTGGGACTAGCGGGAGGGGTTAGCTCCTACAATGAGCAGTTCTTC. Encoded protein: CASSLGLAGGVSSYNEQFF. Full variable domain (missing parts from reference TRBV5-1 and TRBJ2-1): KAGVTQTPRYLIKTRGQQVTLSCSPISGHRSVSWYQQTPGQGLQFLFEYFSETQRNKGNFPGRFSGRQFSNSRSEMNVSTLELGDSALYLCASSLGLAGGVSSYNEQFFGPGTRLTVL.

J is TRBJ2-7 and V is TRBV6-5, with a tentative D call TRBD2 (6 bases). This CDR3 spans 15 amino acids. CDR1 MNHEY and CDR2 SVGAGI come from the germline V gene. Deletions cut 2 bases from V and 0 bases from J, with 11 bases between. The CDR3 nucleotides read TGTGCCAGCAGTTACCGGGACGGGAGCTCCTACGAGCAGTACTTC. This gives the protein CASSYRDGSSYEQYF.

This clone was recorded only once. The genes are TRBV5-4 and TRBJ2-3, with D unclear. V was trimmed by 2 bases and J by 0 bases, leaving 13 bases between them. This CDR3 is built from 16 residues. CDR1 and CDR2 (germline): SGHNT, YYREEE (reference sequence). CDR3: CASSFPRSGSTDTQYF. In DNA form, the CDR3 reads TGTGCCAGCAGCTTCCCTCGCTCCGGGAGCACAGATACGCAGTATTTT.

The V call is TRBV6-1, the J call TRBJ1-1; weak D call: TRBD1 (5 bases). Germline CDR1 MNHNS, CDR2 SASEGT. V was clipped by 3 bases and J by 3 bases, with 17 bases between them. CDR3 length equals 16 residues. Here the CDR3 DNA reads TGTGCCAGCAGTGAGGGGGAGGAAGGGAGTGACACTGAAGCTTTCTTT. This translates into CASSEGEEGSDTEAFF.

This chain joins TRBV5-1 and TRBJ2-1; TRBD1 matches at 7 bases. V shed 1 base, J shed 6 bases, and the junction held 7 bases outside the gene matches. The CDR3 is made up of 15 amino acids. Germline CDR1 reads SGHRS; CDR2 reads YFSETQ. The CDR3 DNA is TGCGCCAGCAGCTTGCGGGACAGACAGGGCAATGAGCAGTTCTTC. Amino acid sequence: CASSLRDRQGNEQFF.

The V call is TRBV9, the J call TRBJ1-1; possibly TRBD1 for D (6 bases). Per germline, CDR1 SGDLS and CDR2 YYNGEE. V lost 4 bases and J 3 bases, leaving 16 bases between the germline ends. There are 15 residues in the CDR3. The CDR3 nucleotides are TGTGCCAGCAGCCCGAGGGGGGGCCTTTACACTGAAGCTTTCTTT. Its translation is CASSPRGGLYTEAFF.

The DNA of the CDR3 is TGTGCCAGTAGTATAGTTCTAGCCCTAAACATTCAGTACTTC. Its translation is CASSIVLALNIQYF. This chain uses TRBV19 with TRBJ2-4; a weak D match, TRBD2 (5 bases). CDR1 LNHDA and CDR2 SQIVND come from the germline V gene (reference sequence). This CDR3 is 14 amino acids long. Trimming removed 1 base from V and 6 bases from J, with 10 bases in between.

This clone was recorded once. The rearrangement joins TRBV12-5 to TRBJ1-1; 7 bases match TRBD1. V was pared by 1 base and J by 1 base, with 6 bases of the junction left unmatched. Per the germline V gene, CDR1 is LGHNT and CDR2 is FRNRAP. The CDR3 loop spans 16 amino acids. For the CDR3, the DNA is TGTGCTAGTGGTTTGGGAGGGGGCGCTGGGAACACTGAAGCTTTCTTT. This codes for CASGLGGGAGNTEAFF. Variable domain in full (rest from reference TRBV12-5 and TRBJ1-1): DARVTQTPRHKVTEMGQEVTMRCQPILGHNTVFWYRQTMMQGLELLAYFRNRAPLDDSGMPKDRFSAEMPDATLATLKIQPSEPRDSAVYFCASGLGGGAGNTEAFFGQGTRLTVV.

The V call is TRBV9, the J call TRBJ2-7, with 9 bases aligning to TRBD1. V shed 3 bases and J 2 bases; nucleotides not matched to a gene: 6. The CDR3 consists of 15 residues. Germline assignment: CDR1 SGDLS and CDR2 YYNGEE. Here the CDR3 reads CASSAGTGLAYEQYF. DNA for the CDR3: TGTGCCAGCAGCGCCGGGACAGGGCTTGCCTACGAGCAGTACTTC.

The chain is built from TRBV7-2 and TRBJ2-1; 9 bases match TRBD1. Germline V gene data show CDR1 as SGHTA and CDR2 as FQGNSA. This CDR3 is 14 amino acids long. J lost 8 bases, V lost 6 bases, and 8 bases had no gene match. The CDR3 reads CASSLQGAWDEQFF. CDR3 nucleotides: TGTGCCAGCAGTTTACAGGGGGCTTGGGATGAGCAGTTCTTC.

V usage is TRBV6-1 and J usage is TRBJ2-7; TRBD1 agrees at 8 bases. V lost 6 bases and J lost 6; bases outside the gene matches: 4. This CDR3 has 12 residues. Per germline, CDR1 MNHNS and CDR2 SASEGT. The CDR3 DNA sequence: TGTGCCAGCAGCGGACAGGGAACCGAGCAGTACTTC. This sequence encodes CASSGQGTEQYF.

This clone turned up a few times. This chain links TRBV10-3 with TRBJ2-7; D perhaps matches TRBD1 (6 bases). The CDR3 contains 13 residues. Germline CDR1 is ENHRY and CDR2 is SYGVKD. The germline V and J ends were trimmed by 4 bases and 1 base, with 8 bases remaining between them. CDR3 residues: CAISVDRSYEQYF. The CDR3 DNA reads as TGTGCCATCAGTGTAGACAGGTCCTACGAGCAGTACTTC.

The V call is TRBV6-1, the J call TRBJ1-5, with 7 bases that match TRBD1. This CDR3 region has 16 residues. The ends lost 3 bases at V and 7 bases at J; junction bases unmatched: 12. Germline V lookup: CDR1 MNHNS, CDR2 SASEGT. The CDR3: CASSEIFRQGRQPQHF. The CDR3 bases are TGTGCCAGCAGTGAGATATTCCGACAGGGCCGACAGCCCCAGCATTTT.

The chain recombines TRBV11-2 with TRBJ2-5; perhaps TRBD1 as D (7 bases). Trimming removed 3 bases from V and 5 bases from J, with 13 bases in between. The CDR3 has 14 residues. The V gene's germline CDR1 is SGHAT and CDR2 FQNNGV. CDR3 amino acids: CASSFRGVGETQYF. The CDR3 DNA is TGTGCCAGCAGCTTCAGGGGGGTCGGGGAGACCCAGTACTTC.

V is TRBV11-2 and J is TRBJ2-1; 11 bases fit TRBD2. The CDR3 contains 14 residues. V lost 5 bases, J lost 10 bases, and 7 bases stayed unmatched. CDR1 and CDR2 from the germline V gene are SGHAT and FQNNGV. The CDR3 nucleotides read TGTGCCAGCAGCATTAGCGGGAGGGCCAAAGAGCAGTTCTTC. Amino acids: CASSISGRAKEQFF.

J is TRBJ1-4 and V is TRBV27, with 8 bases matching TRBD1. Germline trimming cut 7 bases from V and 10 bases from J; bases unmatched to any gene: 8. The CDR3 spans 13 residues. CDR1 MNHEY and CDR2 SMNVEV come from the germline V gene (reference sequence). CDR3 bases: TGTGCCAGCAAGGGACAGGCTCGTGGAAAACTGTTTTTT. This encodes CASKGQARGKLFF. The full variable domain, in which reference TRBV27 and TRBJ1-4 provide the parts outside the CDR3, is EAQVTQNPRYLITVTGKKLTVTCSQNMNHEYMSWYRQDPGLGLRQIYYSMNVEVTDKGDVPEGYKVSRKEKRNFPLILESPSPNQTSLYFCASKGQARGKLFFGSGTQLSVL.

The chain is built from TRBV5-1 and TRBJ1-5, with D unresolved. Trimming left V 2 bases short and J 4 bases short, with 10 bases between. The germline CDR1 and CDR2 sequences are SGHRS and YFSETQ. The CDR3 spans 14 residues. CDR3 amino acids: CASSLGGWNQPQHF. The CDR3, as DNA: TGCGCCAGCAGCTTAGGCGGTTGGAATCAGCCCCAGCATTTT.

This rearrangement joins TRBV7-7 to TRBJ2-2; D perhaps matches TRBD2 (6 bases). The CDR3 consists of 16 residues. Germline CDR1 reads SSHAT; CDR2 reads FNYEAQ (reference sequence). The CDR3 spells CASGGAVQANTGELFF. In DNA, the CDR3 is TGTGCTAGCGGCGGGGCCGTTCAGGCGAACACCGGGGAGCTGTTTTTT.

The CDR3 region is CASKTRQTLSNQPQHF. The CDR3 DNA reads TGTGCCAGCAAGACCCGACAGACCCTTAGCAATCAGCCCCAGCATTTT. V usage is TRBV28 and J usage is TRBJ1-5; weak D call: TRBD1 (5 bases). Trimming took off 7 bases at V and 0 bases at J, with 16 bases between the two ends. CDR3 length equals 16 residues. Germline CDR1 is MDHEN and CDR2 is SYDVKM.

The chain employs TRBV19 and TRBJ2-5, with 7 bases aligning to TRBD1. The ends lost 3 bases at V and 1 base at J; junction bases unmatched: 2. This CDR3 contains 14 residues. Germline V lookup: CDR1 LNHDA, CDR2 SQIVND (reference sequence). CDR3 protein: CASSMNRGQETQYF. DNA for the CDR3: TGTGCCAGTAGTATGAACAGGGGCCAAGAGACCCAGTACTTC.

CDR3 amino acids: CASSQRGIRSYNEQFF. The CDR3 nucleotides are TGTGCCAGCAGCCAACGCGGGATCCGTTCCTACAATGAGCAGTTCTTC. The chain joins TRBV14 to TRBJ2-1, with D possibly TRBD2 on 6 matching bases. V lost 2 bases and J 1 base, leaving 12 bases between the germline ends. CDR3 length: 16 residues. The germline V gene has CDR1 SGHDN and CDR2 FVKESK.

CDR3 DNA: TGTGCCAGCAGTCTTGAGGGCCCGAACACCGGGGAGCTGTTTTTT. Encoded protein: CASSLEGPNTGELFF. The V and J genes are TRBV2 and TRBJ2-2; weak D call: TRBD2 (5 bases). Looked up from germline, CDR1 is SNHLY and CDR2 is FYNNEI. The CDR3 runs 15 residues. The V gene lost 5 bases and the J gene lost 0 bases, with 10 bases spanning the gap.

This chain joins TRBV6-1 and TRBJ2-1; 11 bases fit TRBD1. The CDR3 consists of 14 residues. Per the germline V gene, CDR1 is MNHNS and CDR2 is SASEGT. Trimming took 4 bases from V and 4 from J; bases not matched to a gene: 0. The CDR3 spells CASSGDRGYNEQFF. The CDR3 DNA is TGTGCCAGCAGTGGGGACAGGGGGTACAATGAGCAGTTCTTC.

The chain recombines TRBV29-1 with TRBJ1-1, with D unclear. This CDR3 contains 14 residues. Germline CDR1 reads SQVTM; CDR2 reads ANQGSEA. V was clipped by 8 bases and J by 5 bases, with 21 bases between them. CDR3 sequence (DNA): TGCAGCTCCTGGGGTCCGAGGGATCGGACTGAAGCTTTCTTT. Translating gives CSSWGPRDRTEAFF.

This clone was detected only a few times. This chain uses TRBV6-5 with TRBJ1-1, with TRBD1 matching 10 bases. Germline trimming cut 7 bases from V and 1 base from J; bases unmatched to any gene: 3. The length of the CDR3 is 14 residues. The germline V gene encodes CDR1 MNHEY and CDR2 SVGAGI. The CDR3 loop reads CASTGQGGNTEAFF. The CDR3 DNA sequence: TGTGCCAGCACCGGACAGGGGGGGAACACTGAAGCTTTCTTT.

This clone appeared a few times. The chain employs TRBV13 and TRBJ2-7, with D unclear. Trimming left V 5 bases short and J 0 bases short, with 11 bases between. Germline V CDR1 and CDR2: PRHDT, FYEKMQ (reference sequence). There are 14 residues in the CDR3. CDR3 sequence (DNA): TGTGCCAGCAGCCTAACAGTTAACTCCTACGAGCAGTACTTC. Translating it yields CASSLTVNSYEQYF.

V is TRBV7-9 and J is TRBJ2-5, with D uncertain. The J call may be incorrect, as the DNA end agrees better with TRBJ2-7. The CDR3 spans 12 residues. Germline V gene data show CDR1 as SEHNR and CDR2 as FQNEAQ (reference sequence). CDR3 sequence reads: CASSLLPYEQYF. CDR3 sequence (DNA): TGTGCCAGCAGCCTCCTCCCGTACGAGCAGTACTTC.